This T cell receptor (beta chain) came from a study of blood T cell repertoires in COVID-19. Looking at the study overall: Sites across the United States, Italy and Spain contributed samples from acute and convalescent COVID-19. Sample material is recorded as cDNA or gDNA derived from T cells, B-cell-depleted T cells, or PBMCs.

Looked up from germline, CDR1 is MNHEY and CDR2 is SMNVEV (reference sequence). V gave up 5 bases and J gave up 8 bases, with 19 bases separating them. The CDR3 consists of 15 residues. How the authors handled the data: Using reference gene primer amplification, nucleated cell counts were estimated. This table comes from immunoSEQ multiplex PCR, and its TCRdb copy is limited to in-frame clones, with some not included. The V and J calls and clone size come from that table; D and trimming were worked out from the DNA. In the table there are about 130,000 clones, 75% to 90% of which are singletons. The sequenced sample was peripheral blood. This TCR came from a woman in her forties or fifties who had recovered from COVID-19. The rearrangement links TRBV27 to TRBJ2-1, with D tentatively TRBD1 (6 bases). CDR3 loop: CASSPRTVVNDEQFF. CDR3 DNA sequence: TGTGCCAGCAGTCCAAGGACAGTCGTTAACGATGAGCAGTTCTTC.